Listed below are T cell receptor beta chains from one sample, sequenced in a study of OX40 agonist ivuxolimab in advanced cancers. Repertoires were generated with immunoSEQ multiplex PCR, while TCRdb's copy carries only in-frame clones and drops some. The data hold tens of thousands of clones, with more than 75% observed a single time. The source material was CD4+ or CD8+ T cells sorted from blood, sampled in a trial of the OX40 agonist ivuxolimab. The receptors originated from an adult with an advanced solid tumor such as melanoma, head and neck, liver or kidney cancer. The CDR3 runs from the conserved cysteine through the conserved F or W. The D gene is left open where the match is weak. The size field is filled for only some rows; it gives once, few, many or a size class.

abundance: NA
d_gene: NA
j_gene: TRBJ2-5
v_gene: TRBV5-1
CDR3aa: CASSLGSQETQYF
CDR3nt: TGCGCCAGCAGCTTGGGTTCTCAAGAGACCCAGTACTTC

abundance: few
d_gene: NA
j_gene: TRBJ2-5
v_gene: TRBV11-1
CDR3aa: CASSSIGETQYF
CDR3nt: TGTGCCAGCAGCTCGATTGGAGAGACCCAGTACTTC

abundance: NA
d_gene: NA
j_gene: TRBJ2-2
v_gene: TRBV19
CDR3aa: CASRDSANTGELFF
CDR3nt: TGTGCCAGTAGGGACTCCGCGAACACCGGGGAGCTGTTTTTT

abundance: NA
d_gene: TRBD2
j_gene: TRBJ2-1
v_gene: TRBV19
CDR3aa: CASSYPWATSGSLNNEQFF
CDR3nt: TGTGCCAGTAGTTATCCCTGGGCGACTAGCGGGAGTCTAAACAATGAGCAGTTCTTC

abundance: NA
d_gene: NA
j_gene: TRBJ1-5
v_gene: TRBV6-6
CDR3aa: CASSHAGNSNQPQHF
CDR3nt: TGTGCCAGCAGCCACGCAGGGAATAGCAATCAGCCCCAGCATTTT

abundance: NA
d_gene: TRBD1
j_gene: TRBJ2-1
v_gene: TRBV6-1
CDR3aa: CASSAETGSYNEQFF
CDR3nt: TGTGCCAGCAGTGCAGAGACAGGGTCCTACAATGAGCAGTTCTTC

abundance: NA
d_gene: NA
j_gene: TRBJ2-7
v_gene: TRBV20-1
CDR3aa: CSVKGGYEQYF
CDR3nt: TGCAGTGTTAAAGGGGGGTACGAGCAGTACTTC

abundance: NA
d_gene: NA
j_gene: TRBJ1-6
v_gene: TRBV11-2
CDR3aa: CASSFDVNSPLHF
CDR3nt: TGTGCCAGCAGCTTCGACGTCAATTCACCCCTCCACTTT

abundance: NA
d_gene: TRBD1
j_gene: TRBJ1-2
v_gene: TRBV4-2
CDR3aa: CASSQDIRGNWGYTF
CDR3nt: TGTGCCAGCAGCCAAGACATCAGGGGGAATTGGGGCTACACCTTC

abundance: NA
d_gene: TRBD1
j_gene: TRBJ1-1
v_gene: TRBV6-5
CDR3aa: CASSYQGVNTEAFF
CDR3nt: TGTGCCAGCAGTTACCAGGGGGTAAACACTGAAGCTTTCTTT

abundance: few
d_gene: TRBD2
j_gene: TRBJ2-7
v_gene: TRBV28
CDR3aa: CASKTSGINNYEQYF
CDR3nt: TGTGCCAGCAAGACTAGCGGGATCAATAACTACGAGCAGTACTTC

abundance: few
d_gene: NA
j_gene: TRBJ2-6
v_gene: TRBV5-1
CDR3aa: CASSLALSISSGANVLTF
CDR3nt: TGCGCCAGCAGCTTGGCCCTATCGATTTCCTCTGGGGCCAACGTCCTGACTTTC

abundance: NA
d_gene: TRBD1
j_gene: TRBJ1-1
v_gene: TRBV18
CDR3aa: CASSPRDPGQGARDTEAFF
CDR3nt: TGTGCCAGCTCACCACGGGATCCGGGGCAGGGGGCCAGAGACACTGAAGCTTTCTTT

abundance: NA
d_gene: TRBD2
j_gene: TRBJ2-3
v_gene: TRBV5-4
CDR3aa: CASRQGLPGLAGGSTDTQYF
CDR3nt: TGTGCCAGCAGGCAGGGACTCCCCGGGCTAGCGGGAGGATCGACAGATACGCAGTATTTT

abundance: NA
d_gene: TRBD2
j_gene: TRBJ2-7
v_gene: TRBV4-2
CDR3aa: CASSQGGTSGRDYEQYF
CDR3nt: TGTGCCAGCAGCCAAGGAGGTACTAGCGGGAGGGACTACGAGCAGTACTTC

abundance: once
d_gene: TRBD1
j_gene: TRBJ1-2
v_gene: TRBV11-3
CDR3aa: CASSLRVRQGAYGYTF
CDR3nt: TGTGCCAGCAGCTTACGGGTTCGACAGGGGGCCTATGGCTACACCTTC

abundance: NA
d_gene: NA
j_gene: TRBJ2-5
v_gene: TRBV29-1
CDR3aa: CSVELGGGETQYF
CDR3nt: TGCAGCGTTGAACTGGGGGGAGGAGAGACCCAGTACTTC

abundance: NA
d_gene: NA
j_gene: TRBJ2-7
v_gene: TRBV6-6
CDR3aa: CASSGGLGQYF
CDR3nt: TGTGCCAGCAGTGGGGGACTTGGGCAGTACTTC

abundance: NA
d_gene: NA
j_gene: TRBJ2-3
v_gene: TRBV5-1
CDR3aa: CASSLMTTGTDTQYF
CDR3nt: TGCGCCAGCAGCTTGATGACGACAGGCACAGATACGCAGTATTTT

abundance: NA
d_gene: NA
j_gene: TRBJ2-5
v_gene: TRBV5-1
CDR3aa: CASSQKVGTGQETQYF
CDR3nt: TGCGCCAGCAGCCAAAAAGTTGGAACAGGCCAAGAGACCCAGTACTTC

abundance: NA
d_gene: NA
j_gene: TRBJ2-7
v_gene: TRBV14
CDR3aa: CASSPEGRVSSYEQYF
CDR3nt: TGTGCCAGCAGCCCAGAGGGGCGGGTCAGCTCCTACGAGCAGTACTTC

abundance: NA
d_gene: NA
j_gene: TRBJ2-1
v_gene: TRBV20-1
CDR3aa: CSAPVRDQQFF
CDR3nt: TGCAGTGCCCCCGTCAGGGACCAGCAGTTCTTC